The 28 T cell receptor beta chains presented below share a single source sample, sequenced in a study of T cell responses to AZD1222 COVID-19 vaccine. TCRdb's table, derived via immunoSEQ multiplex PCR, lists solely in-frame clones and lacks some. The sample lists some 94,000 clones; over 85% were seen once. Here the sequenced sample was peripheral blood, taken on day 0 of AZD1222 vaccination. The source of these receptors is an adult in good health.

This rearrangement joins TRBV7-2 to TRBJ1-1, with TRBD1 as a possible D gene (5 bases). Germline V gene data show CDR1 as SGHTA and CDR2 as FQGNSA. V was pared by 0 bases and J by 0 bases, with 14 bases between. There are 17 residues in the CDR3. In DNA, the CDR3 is TGTGCCAGCAGCTTAGCGTCGAGACAGTTCATGAACACTGAAGCTTTCTTT. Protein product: CASSLASRQFMNTEAFF. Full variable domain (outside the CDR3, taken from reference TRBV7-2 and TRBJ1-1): GAGVSQSPSNKVTEKGKDVELRCDPISGHTALYWYRQSLGQGLEFLIYFQGNSAPDKSGLPSDRFSAERTGGSVSTLTIQRTQQEDSAVYLCASSLASRQFMNTEAFFGQGTRLTVV.

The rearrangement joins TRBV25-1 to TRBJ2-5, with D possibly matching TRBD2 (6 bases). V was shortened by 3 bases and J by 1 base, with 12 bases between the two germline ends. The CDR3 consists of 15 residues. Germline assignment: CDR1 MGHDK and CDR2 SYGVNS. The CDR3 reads CASSDPRETQETQYF. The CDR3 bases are TGTGCCAGCAGTGATCCACGGGAGACCCAAGAGACCCAGTACTTC.

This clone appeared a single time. DNA for the CDR3: TGTGCCAGTAGTAGCGAATCGGGTCAGCCCCAGCATTTT. It codes for CASSSESGQPQHF. This chain connects TRBV19 to TRBJ1-5; D unresolved. The CDR3 consists of 13 residues. Germline CDR1 reads LNHDA; CDR2 reads SQIVND (reference sequence). Trimming removed 4 bases from V and 6 bases from J, with 10 bases in between. Full variable domain (outside the CDR3, taken from reference TRBV19 and TRBJ1-5): DGGITQSPKYLFRKEGQNVTLSCEQNLNHDAMYWYRQDPGQGLRLIYYSQIVNDFQKGDIAEGYSVSREKKESFPLTVTSAQKNPTAFYLCASSSESGQPQHFGDGTRLSIL.

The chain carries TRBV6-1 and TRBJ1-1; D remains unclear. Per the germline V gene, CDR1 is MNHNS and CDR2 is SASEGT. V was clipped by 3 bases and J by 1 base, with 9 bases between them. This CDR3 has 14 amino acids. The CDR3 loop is CASSDGPKNTEAFF. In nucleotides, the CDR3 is TGTGCCAGCAGTGATGGTCCGAAGAACACTGAAGCTTTCTTT.

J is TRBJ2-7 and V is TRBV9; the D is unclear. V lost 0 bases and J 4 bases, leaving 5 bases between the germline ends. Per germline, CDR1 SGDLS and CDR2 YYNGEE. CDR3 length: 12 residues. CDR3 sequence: CASSVAGYEQYF. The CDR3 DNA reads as TGTGCCAGCAGCGTAGCAGGTTACGAGCAGTACTTC.

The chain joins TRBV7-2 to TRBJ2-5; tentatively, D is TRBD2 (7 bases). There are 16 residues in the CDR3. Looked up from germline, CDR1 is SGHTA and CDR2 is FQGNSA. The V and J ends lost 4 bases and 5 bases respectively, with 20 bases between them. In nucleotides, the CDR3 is TGTGCCAGCAGCTCAAGACTAGGAGGGGGGGCGGAGACCCAGTACTTC. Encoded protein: CASSSRLGGGAETQYF.

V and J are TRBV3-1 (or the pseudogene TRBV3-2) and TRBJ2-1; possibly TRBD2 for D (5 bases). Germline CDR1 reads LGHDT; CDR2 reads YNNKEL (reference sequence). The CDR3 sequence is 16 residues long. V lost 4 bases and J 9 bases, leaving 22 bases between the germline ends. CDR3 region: CASSPYPRDTHFEQFF. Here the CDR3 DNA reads TGTGCCAGCAGCCCTTACCCCCGGGATACCCACTTTGAGCAGTTCTTC.

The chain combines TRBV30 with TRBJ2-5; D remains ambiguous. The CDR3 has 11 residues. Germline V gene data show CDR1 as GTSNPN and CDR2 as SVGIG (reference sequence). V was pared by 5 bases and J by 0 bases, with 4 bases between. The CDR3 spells CAWDHQETQYF. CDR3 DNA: TGTGCCTGGGATCACCAAGAGACCCAGTACTTC. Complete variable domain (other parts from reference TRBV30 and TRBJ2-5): SQTIHQWPATLVQPVGSPLSLECTVEGTSNPNLYWYRQAAGRGLQLLFYSVGIGQISSEVPQNLSASRPQDRQFILSSKKLLLSDSGFYLCAWDHQETQYFGPGTRLLVL.

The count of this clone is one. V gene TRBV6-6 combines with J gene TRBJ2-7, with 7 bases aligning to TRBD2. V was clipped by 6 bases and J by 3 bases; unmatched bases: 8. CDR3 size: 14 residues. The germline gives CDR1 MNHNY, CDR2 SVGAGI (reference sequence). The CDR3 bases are TGTGCCAGCAGGCTCCCGGGGGGAGTCTACGAGCAGTACTTC. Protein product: CASRLPGGVYEQYF.

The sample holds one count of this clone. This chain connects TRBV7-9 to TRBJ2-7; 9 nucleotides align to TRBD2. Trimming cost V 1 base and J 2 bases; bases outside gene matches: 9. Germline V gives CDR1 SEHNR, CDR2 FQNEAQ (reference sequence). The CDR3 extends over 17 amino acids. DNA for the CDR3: TGTGCCAGCAGCTTAGTGGTTGGTGCGGGAGGGACCTACGAGCAGTACTTC. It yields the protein CASSLVVGAGGTYEQYF.

Here the CDR3 reads CASSGTGMNQPQHF. The DNA for the CDR3 is TGTGCCAGCAGCGGGACAGGAATGAATCAGCCCCAGCATTTT. The V gene is TRBV7-9, the J gene TRBJ1-5; TRBD1 matches 8 bases. Trimming at V came to 5 bases and at J to 4 bases, leaving 4 bases not matched to a gene. Germline assignment: CDR1 SEHNR and CDR2 FQNEAQ (reference sequence). This CDR3 has 14 residues.

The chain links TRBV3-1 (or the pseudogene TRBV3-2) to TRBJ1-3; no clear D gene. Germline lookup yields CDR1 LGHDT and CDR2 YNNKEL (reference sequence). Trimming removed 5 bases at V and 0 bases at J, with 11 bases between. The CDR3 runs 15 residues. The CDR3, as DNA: TGTGCCAGCAGCAAGGAGGGAAGCTCTGGAAACACCATATATTTT. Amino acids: CASSKEGSSGNTIYF.

Written as DNA, the CDR3 is TGTGCCAGCAGCCAAGGGAGGGGATATCAGCCCCAGCATTTT. Protein: CASSQGRGYQPQHF. The V call is TRBV3-1 (or the pseudogene TRBV3-2), the J call TRBJ1-5; tentative D call: TRBD1 (5 bases). Germline V gene lookup returns CDR1 LGHDT and CDR2 YNNKEL (reference sequence). The CDR3 is 14 amino acids. The V end lost 1 base, the J end lost 5 bases, and 9 bases lay between the germline ends.

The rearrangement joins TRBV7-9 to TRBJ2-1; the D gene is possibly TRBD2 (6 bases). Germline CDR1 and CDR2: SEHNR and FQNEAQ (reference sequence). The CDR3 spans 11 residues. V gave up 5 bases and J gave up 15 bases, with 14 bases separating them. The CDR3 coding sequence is TGTGCCAGCAGCCCGGAGACTAGTATGTTCTTC. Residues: CASSPETSMFF.

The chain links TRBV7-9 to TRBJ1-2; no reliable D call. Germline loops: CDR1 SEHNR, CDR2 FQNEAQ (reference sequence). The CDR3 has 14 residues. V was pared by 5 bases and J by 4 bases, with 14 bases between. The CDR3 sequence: CASSHVRVSYGYTF. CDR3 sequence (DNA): TGTGCCAGCAGCCACGTCCGGGTGTCCTATGGCTACACCTTC.

The CDR3 sequence: CASSLYLGGGEYF. The CDR3 DNA follows: TGTGCCAGCAGTTTATATTTAGGCGGCGGGGAGTACTTC. J is TRBJ2-5 and V is TRBV28, with D possibly matching TRBD2 (6 bases). CDR1 and CDR2 (germline): MDHEN, SYDVKM. This CDR3 is 13 amino acids long. Trimming left V 1 base short and J 12 bases short, with 15 bases between.

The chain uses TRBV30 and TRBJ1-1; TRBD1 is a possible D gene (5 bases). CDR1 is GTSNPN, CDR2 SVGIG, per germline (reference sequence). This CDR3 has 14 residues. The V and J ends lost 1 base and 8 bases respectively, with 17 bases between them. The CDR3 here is CAWSGAGPPGEAFF. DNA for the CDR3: TGTGCCTGGAGTGGAGCAGGACCGCCAGGGGAAGCTTTCTTT.

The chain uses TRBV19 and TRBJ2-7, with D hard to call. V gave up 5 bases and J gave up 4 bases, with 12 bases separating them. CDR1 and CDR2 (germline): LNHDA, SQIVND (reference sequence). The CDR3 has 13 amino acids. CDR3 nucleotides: TGTGCCAGTAGTCTGGGCGGAGAGTACGAGCAGTACTTC. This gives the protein CASSLGGEYEQYF.

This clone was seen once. The CDR3 loop is CASSQTGSLEKLFF. The DNA for the CDR3 is TGTGCCAGCAGTCAGACAGGGAGTCTTGAAAAACTGTTTTTT. The J gene is TRBJ1-4, the V gene TRBV19; 7 bases map to TRBD1. Germline V gene data show CDR1 as LNHDA and CDR2 as SQIVND (reference sequence). The CDR3 is 14 residues long. V dropped 9 bases and J dropped 7; count of bases not matched to a gene: 11.

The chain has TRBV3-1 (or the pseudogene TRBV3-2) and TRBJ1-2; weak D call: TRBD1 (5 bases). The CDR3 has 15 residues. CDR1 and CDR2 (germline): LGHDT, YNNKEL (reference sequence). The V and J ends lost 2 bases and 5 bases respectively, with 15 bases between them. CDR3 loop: CASSQIYQGTYGYTF. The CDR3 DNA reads TGTGCCAGCAGCCAAATTTACCAGGGAACTTATGGCTACACCTTC.

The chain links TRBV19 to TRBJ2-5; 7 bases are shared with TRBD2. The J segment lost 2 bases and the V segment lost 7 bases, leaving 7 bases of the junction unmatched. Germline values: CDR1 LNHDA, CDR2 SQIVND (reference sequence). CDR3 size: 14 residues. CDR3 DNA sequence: TGTGCCAGTAACGGACTAGGCGTACAAGAGACCCAGTACTTC. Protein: CASNGLGVQETQYF.

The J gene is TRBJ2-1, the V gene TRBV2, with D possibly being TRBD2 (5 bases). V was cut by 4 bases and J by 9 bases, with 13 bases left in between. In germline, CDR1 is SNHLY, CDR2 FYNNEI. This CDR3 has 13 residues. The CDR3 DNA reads TGTGCCAGCAGTGTCGGACTGTACGGTGAGCAGTTCTTC. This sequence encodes CASSVGLYGEQFF.

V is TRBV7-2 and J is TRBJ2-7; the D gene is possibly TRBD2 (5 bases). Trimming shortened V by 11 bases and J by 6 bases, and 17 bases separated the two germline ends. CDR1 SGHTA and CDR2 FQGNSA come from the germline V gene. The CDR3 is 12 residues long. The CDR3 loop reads CAERRLGCEQYF. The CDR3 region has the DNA TGTGCCGAACGGAGGCTGGGGTGCGAGCAGTACTTC.

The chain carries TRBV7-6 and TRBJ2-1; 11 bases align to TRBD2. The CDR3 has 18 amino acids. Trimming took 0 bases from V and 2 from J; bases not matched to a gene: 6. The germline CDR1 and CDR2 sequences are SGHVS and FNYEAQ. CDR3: CASSLALDSGRAYNEQFF. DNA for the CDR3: TGTGCCAGCAGCTTAGCTCTCGATAGCGGGAGGGCCTACAATGAGCAGTTCTTC.

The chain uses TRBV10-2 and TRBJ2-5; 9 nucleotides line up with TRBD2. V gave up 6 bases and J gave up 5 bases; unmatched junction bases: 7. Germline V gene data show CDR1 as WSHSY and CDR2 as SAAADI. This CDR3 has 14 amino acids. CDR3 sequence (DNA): TGCGCCAGCAGCGGGACTAGCTGGGAGGAGACCCAGTACTTC. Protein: CASSGTSWEETQYF.

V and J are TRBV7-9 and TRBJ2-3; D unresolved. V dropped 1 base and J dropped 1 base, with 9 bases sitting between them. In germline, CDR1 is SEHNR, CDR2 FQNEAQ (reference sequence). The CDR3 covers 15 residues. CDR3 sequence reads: CASSLDRSGTDTQYF. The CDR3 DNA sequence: TGTGCCAGCAGCTTAGACCGATCGGGCACAGATACGCAGTATTTT.

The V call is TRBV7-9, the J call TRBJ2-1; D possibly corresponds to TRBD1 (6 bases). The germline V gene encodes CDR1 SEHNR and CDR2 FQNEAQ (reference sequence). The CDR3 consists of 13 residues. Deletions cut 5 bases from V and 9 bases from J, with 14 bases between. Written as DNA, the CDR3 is TGTGCCAGCAGCCCAAAACAGGGTCTTGAGCAGTTCTTC. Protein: CASSPKQGLEQFF.

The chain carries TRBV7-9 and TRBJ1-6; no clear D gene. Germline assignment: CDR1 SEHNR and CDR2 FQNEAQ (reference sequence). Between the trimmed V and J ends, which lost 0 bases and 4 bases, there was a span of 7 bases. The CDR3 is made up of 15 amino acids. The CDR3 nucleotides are TGTGCCAGCAGCTTAGCGGGTGGATATAATTCACCCCTCCACTTT. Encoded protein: CASSLAGGYNSPLHF.